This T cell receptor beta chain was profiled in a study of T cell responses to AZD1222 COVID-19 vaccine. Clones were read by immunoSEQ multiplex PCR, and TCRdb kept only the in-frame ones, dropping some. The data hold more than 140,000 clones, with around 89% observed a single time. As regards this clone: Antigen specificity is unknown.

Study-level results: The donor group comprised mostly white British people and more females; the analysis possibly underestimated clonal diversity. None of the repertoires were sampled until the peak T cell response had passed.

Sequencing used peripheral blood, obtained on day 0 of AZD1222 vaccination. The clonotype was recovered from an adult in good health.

The CDR3 DNA reads as TGTGCCAGCAGCCAAGGCTTGAGGTACGGCTACGAGCAGTACTTC. Encoded protein: CASSQGLRYGYEQYF. The V call is TRBV14, the J call TRBJ2-7; D is undetermined. The CDR3 is 15 residues long. Trimming left V 1 base short and J 3 bases short, with 13 bases between. Germline V gives CDR1 SGHDN, CDR2 FVKESK.